Each of the 2 T cell receptor beta chains below was sequenced from the same sample in a study of T cells in Graves' hyperthyroidism and ophthalmopathy. RNA transcripts were the template for amplifying TCR beta CDR3 regions. Initially, a first-round RT-PCR of the TCR CDR3 employed the HTBI primer set. TCRdb re-called the multiplex PCR reads with MiXCR, one entry per CDR3 protein. The table records around 560,000 distinct CDR3 sequences, around 15% of them present only once. The sequenced sample was blood. These receptor sequences come from a woman under 30 with Graves' hyperthyroidism.

This clonotype showed up many times. This sequence joins TRBV6-1 and TRBJ1-5; 7 positions agree with TRBD1. Germline trimming cut 8 bases from V and 3 bases from J; bases unmatched to any gene: 4. This CDR3 is built from 13 residues. Germline V gives CDR1 MNHNS, CDR2 SASEGT. The DNA of the CDR3 is TGTGCCAGCTCCGACAGGGTCAATCAGCCCCAGCATTTT. Translation: CASSDRVNQPQHF.

This rearrangement joins TRBV29-1 to TRBJ2-2, with 9 nucleotides matching TRBD1. Unmatched junction bases numbered 5, after V lost 0 bases and J lost 0 bases. Germline CDR1 and CDR2: SQVTM and ANQGSEA. There are 17 residues in the CDR3. This CDR3 reads CSVEDVTGGPNTGELFF. CDR3 nucleotide sequence: TGCAGCGTTGAAGACGTGACAGGGGGACCGAACACCGGGGAGCTGTTTTTT.